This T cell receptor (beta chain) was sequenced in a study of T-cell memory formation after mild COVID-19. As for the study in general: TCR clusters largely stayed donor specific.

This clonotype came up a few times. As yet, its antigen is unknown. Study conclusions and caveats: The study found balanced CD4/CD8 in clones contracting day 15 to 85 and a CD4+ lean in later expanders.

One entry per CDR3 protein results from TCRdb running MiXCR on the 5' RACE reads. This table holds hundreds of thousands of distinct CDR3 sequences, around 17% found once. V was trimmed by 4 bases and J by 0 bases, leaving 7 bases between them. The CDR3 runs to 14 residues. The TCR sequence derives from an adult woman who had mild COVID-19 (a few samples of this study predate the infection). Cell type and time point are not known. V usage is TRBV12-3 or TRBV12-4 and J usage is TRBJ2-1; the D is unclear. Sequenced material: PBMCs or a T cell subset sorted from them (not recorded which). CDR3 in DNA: TGTGCCAGCAGTTCAGTATTCTCCTACAATGAGCAGTTCTTC. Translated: CASSSVFSYNEQFF.